The clone carrying this T cell receptor beta chain came up a few times. Antigen unknown. These data are taken from a study of post-analysis software for immune sequencing data. The germline gives CDR1 SGHRS, CDR2 YFSETQ. V lost 3 bases, J lost 2 bases, and 7 bases stayed unmatched. CDR3 size: 16 residues. cDNA libraries of TCR beta carried unique molecular identifiers. Via MiXCR, TCRdb re-called the PCR reads, giving one row per CDR3 protein. The sample carries 150,000 to 200,000 distinct CDR3 sequences, 36% recorded once. The study's findings and limits: Five or six TRBV segments (TRBV5-6, TRBV5-1 and TRBV20-1 among them) occurred more frequently in patients than in controls.

Sample: blood, taken after autologous hematopoietic stem cell transplantation. The clonotype comes from a girl between 5 and 17 years old with multiple sclerosis. This chain links TRBV5-1 with TRBJ2-1, with 8 bases identical to TRBD2. Written as DNA, the CDR3 is TGCGCCAGCAGCTCGGAGGACGGGAGGGCCTACAATGAGCAGTTCTTC. Translation: CASSSEDGRAYNEQFF.